The present entry profiles one T cell receptor beta chain with its context. Its target is unknown. These data are taken from a study of Tregs in tolerant kidney transplant recipients. Data came from immunoSEQ multiplex PCR; TCRdb stores just in-frame clones and leaves some out. The sample lists 75,000 to 100,000 clones, roughly 93% occurring once. Related graft donors supplied nonmyeloablative bone marrow transplants, and mixed chimerism was transient. Whole-study findings and limits: Biological reproducibility was not directly addressed, but technical replication error appeared minimal.

Germline V gives CDR1 LGHNA, CDR2 YNFKEQ. Unmatched junction bases numbered 4, after V lost 4 bases and J lost 5 bases. There are 15 residues in the CDR3. The sample was CD4+ T cells from blood (PBMCs), taken 12 months after the transplant. This sequence was found in a human patient who received a combined kidney and bone marrow transplant. Part of the T cells may come from the graft donor. The chain joins TRBV4-2 to TRBJ2-1, with 11 nucleotides matching TRBD2. The CDR3 loop reads CASSPLAGGNNEQFF. The CDR3 bases are TGTGCCAGCAGCCCGCTAGCGGGAGGAAACAATGAGCAGTTCTTC.